These 4 T cell receptor beta chains originate from one sample sequenced in a study of neurological immune-mediated disorders. MiXCR, applied by TCRdb to the 5' RACE reads, yields one record per CDR3 protein. The profile shows under 85,000 distinct CDR3 sequences, roughly 15% of them singletons. Sequenced material: PBMCs. The receptor source for this set is a woman aged 45-65 years in good health.

This clonotype was observed at least ten times. This chain connects TRBV28 to TRBJ1-1, with D unclear. Germline assignment: CDR1 MDHEN and CDR2 SYDVKM. This CDR3 is built from 12 residues. V was cut by 7 bases and J by 6 bases, with 12 bases left in between. Here the CDR3 DNA reads TGTGCCAGCACGGGGATTAAACCTGAAGCTTTCTTT. Translated, it gives CASTGIKPEAFF.

This clonotype showed up many times. The V call is TRBV6-5, the J call TRBJ1-2; D unclear. V lost 6 bases to trimming and J lost 4 bases, with 12 bases between them. The CDR3 has 13 residues. CDR1 and CDR2 (germline): MNHEY, SVGAGI. In DNA, the CDR3 is TGTGCCAGCAGAAACGGACGGTTCTATGGCTACACCTTC. This gives the protein CASRNGRFYGYTF.

This clonotype was observed many times. This sequence joins TRBV10-3 and TRBJ1-1; D perhaps matches TRBD1 (6 bases). The CDR3 runs to 13 residues. Per germline, CDR1 ENHRY and CDR2 SYGVKD. The V end was cut by 8 bases, the J end by 1 base, with 11 bases between. CDR3 DNA: TGTGCCATCTCGCTACAGGGGAACACTGAAGCTTTCTTT. It specifies CAISLQGNTEAFF.

This clonotype occurred many times. The chain has TRBV20-1 and TRBJ2-3; 7 nucleotides agree with TRBD1. The trim removed 3 bases at V and 0 bases at J, leaving 6 bases unmatched. The germline CDR1 and CDR2 sequences are DFQATT and SNEGSKA (reference sequence). The CDR3 contains 15 residues. The CDR3 sequence is CSASLGTVSTDTQYF. The CDR3 nucleotides read TGCAGTGCTAGTCTCGGGACAGTTAGCACAGATACGCAGTATTTT.